A single T cell receptor (beta chain) is shown here with its context. Germline assignment: CDR1 KGHSH and CDR2 LQKENI. This CDR3 contains 14 residues. The V segment lost 5 bases and the J segment 5 bases; nucleotides outside the gene matches: 8. Participants, about 18 to 95 years old, spanned about two dozen US areas. Participants reported their clinical history, and cohort assignment relied on those reports. Original methodology: Estimation of nucleated cell counts relied on the amplification of reference gene primers. The repertoire was sequenced with immunoSEQ multiplex PCR; TCRdb's copy has only in-frame clones and lacks some. Clonal size and the V and J genes are those of that table, whereas D and trimming came from the DNA. The profile covers fewer than 350,000 clones, with 75% to 90% appearing a single time and 5% to 5.5% taken by the ten largest. This entry comes from a study of blood T cell repertoires in COVID-19. Study information: Spain, Italy and the United States supplied samples that represented acute and convalescent COVID-19.

The source of this sequence is a man in his 60s who had recovered from COVID-19. The chain has TRBV18 and TRBJ1-1, with 7 bases that match TRBD1. The specimen sequenced was PBMCs or T cells enriched from blood (not recorded which). The CDR3 DNA sequence: TGTGCCAGCTCAGGGATTACAGGGGTAACTGAAGCTTTCTTT. It codes for CASSGITGVTEAFF. Supplemented by reference TRBV18 and TRBJ1-1, the full variable domain reads NAGVMQNPRHLVRRRGQEARLRCSPMKGHSHVYWYRQLPEEGLKFMVYLQKENIIDESGMPKERFSAEFPKEGPSILRIQQVVRGDSAAYFCASSGITGVTEAFFGQGTRLTVV.